One sample yielded the 3 T cell receptor beta chains listed below, sequenced in a study of CD8 T cells in Susac syndrome. A quantity of about 0.5 to 1 ug RNA underwent reverse transcription using random hexamers. TCRdb analysed the immunoSEQ multiplex PCR reads with MiXCR anew, one entry per CDR3 protein. The profile shows 330,000 or so distinct CDR3 sequences, 75% to 90% of them singletons. The specimen sequenced was CD8+ T cells from PBMCs. All receptors derive from a human donor with multiple sclerosis.

This clonotype was counted a single time. V gene TRBV7-9 combines with J gene TRBJ2-7, with unresolved D. Trimming took off 0 bases at V and 4 bases at J, with 10 bases between the two ends. CDR1 is SEHNR, CDR2 FQNEAQ, per germline (reference sequence). This CDR3 comprises 14 residues. CDR3 DNA sequence: TGTGCCAGCAGCTTAGCTACTACAGAATACGAGCAGTACTTC. Protein product: CASSLATTEYEQYF.

This chain links TRBV15 with TRBJ2-1; TRBD2 agrees at 9 bases. The ends lost 0 bases at V and 3 bases at J; junction bases unmatched: 3. The CDR3 runs to 16 residues. Germline V CDR1 and CDR2: LNHNV, YYDKDF (reference sequence). In nucleotides, the CDR3 is TGTGCCACCAGCAGAGACGGCGGGGGGGTCTACAATGAGCAGTTCTTC. As protein: CATSRDGGGVYNEQFF.

The V and J genes are TRBV3-1 and TRBJ2-3, with D maybe TRBD1 (5 bases). The CDR3 sequence is 18 residues long. Germline loops: CDR1 LGHDT, CDR2 YNNKEL (reference sequence). V shed 1 base and J shed 2 bases, with 19 bases lying between them. The CDR3 here is CASSQVLSAGPDTDTQYF. The CDR3, as DNA: TGTGCCAGCAGCCAAGTCCTATCGGCAGGGCCAGACACAGATACGCAGTATTTT.